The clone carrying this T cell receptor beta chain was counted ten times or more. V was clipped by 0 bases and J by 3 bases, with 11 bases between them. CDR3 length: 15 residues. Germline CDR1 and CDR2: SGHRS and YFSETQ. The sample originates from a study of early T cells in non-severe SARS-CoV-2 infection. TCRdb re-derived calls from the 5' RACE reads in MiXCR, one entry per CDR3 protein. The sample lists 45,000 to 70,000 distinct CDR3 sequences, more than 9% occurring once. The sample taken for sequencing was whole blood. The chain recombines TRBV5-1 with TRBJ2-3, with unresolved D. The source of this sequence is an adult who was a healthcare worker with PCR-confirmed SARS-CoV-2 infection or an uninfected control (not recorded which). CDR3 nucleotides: TGCGCCAGCAGCTTGGGGACGGTGGGGACAGATACGCAGTATTTT. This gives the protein CASSLGTVGTDTQYF.